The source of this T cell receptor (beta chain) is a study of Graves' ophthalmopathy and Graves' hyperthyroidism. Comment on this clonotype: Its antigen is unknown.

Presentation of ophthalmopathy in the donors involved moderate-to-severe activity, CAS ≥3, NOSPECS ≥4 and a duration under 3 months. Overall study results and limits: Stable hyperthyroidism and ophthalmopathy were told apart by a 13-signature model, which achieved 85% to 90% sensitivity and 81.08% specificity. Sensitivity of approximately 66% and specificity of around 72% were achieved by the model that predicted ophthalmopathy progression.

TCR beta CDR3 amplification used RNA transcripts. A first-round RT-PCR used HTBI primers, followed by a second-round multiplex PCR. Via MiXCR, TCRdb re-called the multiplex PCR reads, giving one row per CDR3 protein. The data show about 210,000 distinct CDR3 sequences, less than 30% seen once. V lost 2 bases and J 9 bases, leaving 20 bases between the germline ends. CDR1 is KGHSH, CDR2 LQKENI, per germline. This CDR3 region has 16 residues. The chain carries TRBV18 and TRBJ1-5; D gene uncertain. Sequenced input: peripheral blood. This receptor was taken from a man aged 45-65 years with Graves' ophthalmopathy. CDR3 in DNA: TGTGCCAGCTCACCATCTCGGTCGCCGTTGATGGGGCCCCAGCATTTT. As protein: CASSPSRSPLMGPQHF.